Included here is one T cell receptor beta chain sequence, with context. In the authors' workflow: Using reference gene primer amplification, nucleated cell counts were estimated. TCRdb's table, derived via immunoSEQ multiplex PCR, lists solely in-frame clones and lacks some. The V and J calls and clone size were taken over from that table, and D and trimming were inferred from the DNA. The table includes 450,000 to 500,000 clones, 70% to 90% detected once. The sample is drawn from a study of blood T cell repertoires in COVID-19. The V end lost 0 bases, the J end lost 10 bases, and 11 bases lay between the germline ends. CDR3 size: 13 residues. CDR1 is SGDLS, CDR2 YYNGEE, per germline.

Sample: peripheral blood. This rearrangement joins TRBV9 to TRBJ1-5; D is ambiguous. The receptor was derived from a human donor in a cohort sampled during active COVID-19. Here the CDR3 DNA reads TGTGCCAGCAGCGTAGGCCCGGCAGGTCCCCAGCATTTT. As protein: CASSVGPAGPQHF. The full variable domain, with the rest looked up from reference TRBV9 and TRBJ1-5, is DSGVTQTPKHLITATGQRVTLRCSPRSGDLSVYWYQQSLDQGLQFLIQYYNGEERAKGNILERFSAQQFPDLHSELNLSSLELGDSALYFCASSVGPAGPQHFGDGTRLSIL.